This T cell receptor beta chain originates from a study of human T cells and chemical hapten exposure. General study results and limits: Patch test score rose with PT1 expanded TCR count, significant at thresholds 8, 16 and 32, not 4. Against controls, expanded TCRs gave rise to significantly more large CDR3 similarity clusters.

CDR3 length: 14 residues. Trimming shortened V by 3 bases and J by 7 bases, and 13 bases separated the two germline ends. Germline CDR1 MDHEN, CDR2 SYDVKM. Noted time point: pre-sensitization, week 0. Specified treatment: therapeutic diphenylcyclopropenone sensitization with weekly scalp DPC. In TCRdb, the RACE reads were re-called with MiXCR into one record per CDR3 protein. The sample lists about 110,000 distinct CDR3 sequences, 12% occurring once. As regards this clonotype: The antigen is not known.

The rearrangement joins TRBV28 to TRBJ1-5, with D maybe TRBD1 (5 bases). This sequence was found in a woman between 45 and 65 years old with alopecia areata. Some clones in this sample may be carry-over from other donors' samples. The sequencing used whole blood, collected in connection with sensitization to the hapten diphenylcyclopropenone (DPC). This CDR3 is CASSLAGKGQPQHF. In DNA, the CDR3 is TGTGCCAGCAGTTTGGCAGGGAAGGGCCAGCCCCAGCATTTT.